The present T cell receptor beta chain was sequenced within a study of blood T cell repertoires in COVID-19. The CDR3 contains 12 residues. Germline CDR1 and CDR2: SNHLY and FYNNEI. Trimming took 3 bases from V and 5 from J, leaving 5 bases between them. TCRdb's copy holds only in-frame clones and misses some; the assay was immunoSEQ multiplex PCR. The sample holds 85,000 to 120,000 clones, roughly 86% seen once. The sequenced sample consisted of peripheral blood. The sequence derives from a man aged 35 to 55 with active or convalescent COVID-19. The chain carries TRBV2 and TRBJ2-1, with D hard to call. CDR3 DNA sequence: TGTGCCAGCAGTGACAGAAACAATGAGCAGTTCTTC. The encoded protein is CASSDRNNEQFF.